The T cell receptor beta chain described here comes from a study of metastatic and nonmetastatic thyroid tumors (dated by TCRdb to 2020 to 2021). General notes on the study: The researchers compared repertoires between peripheral blood samples and tumor or nodule tissue samples from patients with malignant or benign thyroid disease. Broad study findings and their caveats: TCR beta diversity was reported as significantly higher in malignant tumors than in benign nodules, in both blood and tumor samples.

This clone showed up just a few times. Its antigen target is currently unknown. Nothing much larger sits one base from this clone, and base qualities are not available. Before undergoing thyroid surgery, none of the patients had been given any kind of treatment. Using T-cell receptor beta sequencing, the study looked back at clinical samples from patients collected from 2012 to 2018. CDR3 length: 12 amino acids, cysteine to phenylalanine. Only CDR3 DNA remains: 36 bases, in frame from the first base. V ends up 3 bases short and J 9 bases short, with an unmatched junction base count of 2. CDR1 SGHTA and CDR2 FQGNSA are derived from the germline V gene. To prepare the library, PCR was applied. Sequencing took place on an Illumina HiSeq 4000. High-throughput sequencing was used to profile the TCR beta-chain CDR3 region of each patient. On the authors' methods: CDR3 differences across clinicopathological groups were used to build a classifier for discriminating distant-metastatic papillary thyroid cancer patients. The Shannon index was used to assess repertoire diversity, and the Morisita-Horn index was used to assess tumor-blood repertoire similarity. In-frame beta chains were kept once TCRdb had trimmed the public reads at Q25 with fastp and called clones with MiXCR. The V and J calls shown here were made by TCRdb, not taken from the authors' results. The sample profile shows around 28,000 clones; 25% to 35% of them were found once. The top ten hold about 30% of the sample.

The source of this sequence is a female donor with papillary thyroid cancer or a benign thyroid nodule (not recorded which). Some clones in this sample may be carry-over from other donors' samples. Source material: blood. Recombination connected TRBV7-2 to TRBJ2-1; 7 bases in between match TRBD2. Here the CDR3 is given as CASSFGGGEQFF. The sequence in DNA is TGTGCCAGCAGCTTTGGGGGGGGTGAGCAGTTCTTC.